This TCR beta chain was sequenced during a study of blood T cells in healthy people across ages. Regarding the study as a whole: Donor CMV infection status was unknown, possibly confounding age-related changes in expanded clonotypes.

Using a J-beta primer mix together with a sample-barcoded 5' primer, a second PCR was run for roughly 6 to 11 cycles. Each cDNA molecule was tagged by a template-switch adaptor that had 12 random nucleotides. Each CDR3 protein gets one entry after TCRdb re-called the 5' RACE reads with MiXCR. This table holds about 970,000 distinct CDR3 sequences, roughly 51% found once. Trimming removed 6 bases from V and 0 bases from J; junction bases left unmatched: 10. Germline CDR1 reads MNHEY; CDR2 reads SMNVEV (reference sequence). The CDR3 loop spans 16 amino acids. Each donor had 8.5 to 10 milliliters of peripheral blood drawn. Comment on this clonotype: What it binds is unknown.

The receptor's source is an older woman in good health. The sequencing input was blood. V usage is TRBV27 and J usage is TRBJ1-2, with 7 positions matching TRBD1. CDR3 DNA sequence: TGTGCCAGCAGCCCACAGGGGCTCTACCCTAACTATGGCTACACCTTC. Its translation: CASSPQGLYPNYGYTF.